The present entry profiles one T cell receptor beta chain with its context. Assay used: immunoSEQ multiplex PCR; TCRdb lists only in-frame clones, some missing. This sample has about 240,000 clones; 83% occur once, and the top ten carry 3% to 4.5%. CDR3 length: 12 amino acids. Trimming shortened V by 8 bases and J by 3 bases, and 7 bases separated the two germline ends. CDR1 is MNHEY and CDR2 is SVGAGI in the germline V gene. This sample was included in a study of blood T cell repertoires in COVID-19. The receptor comes from a woman aged 40 to 49 who had been exposed to COVID-19. The chain is built from TRBV6-5 and TRBJ1-4; D uncertain. Specimen: PBMCs or T cells enriched from blood (not recorded which). CDR3 sequence (DNA): TGTGCCAGCGGAGTTGCTAATGAAAAACTGTTTTTT. Its protein is CASGVANEKLFF.